These T cell receptor beta chains were read from a single sample in a study of T cell changes during pregnancy in multiple sclerosis. Assay used: immunoSEQ multiplex PCR; TCRdb lists only in-frame clones, some missing. The sample contains tens of thousands of clones, 90% to 95% of which appear only once. Source: peripheral blood, taken in the third trimester of pregnancy. All receptors derive from a female donor in good health, enrolled as a control in a pregnancy study. Both conserved end residues are part of each CDR3. The D gene is left open where the match is weak. Clone size is not always given. Where it is, it says once, few, many or a class for expanded clones.

clone size,V gene,D gene,J gene,CDR3 protein,CDR3 DNA
.,TRBV28,.,TRBJ1-2,CASTWGAGYGYTF,TGTGCCAGCACCTGGGGCGCAGGCTATGGCTACACCTTC
.,TRBV7-2,.,TRBJ2-5,CASSLSRAAQETQYF,TGTGCCAGCAGCTTATCGCGTGCCGCCCAAGAGACCCAGTACTTC
once,TRBV5-6,TRBD2,TRBJ2-5,CASSLGAGGRQSQYF,TGTGCCAGCAGCTTGGGAGCGGGAGGGCGGCAGTCCCAGTACTTC
.,TRBV5-1,.,TRBJ2-7,CASSLGIDSRTFEQYF,TGCGCCAGCAGCCTGGGGATTGACAGCAGAACCTTCGAGCAGTACTTC
.,TRBV6-1,TRBD2,TRBJ2-5,CASSRLAGAQETQYF,TGTGCCAGCAGCCGACTAGCGGGGGCCCAAGAGACCCAGTACTTC
.,TRBV6-4,.,TRBJ1-1,CASSDQAGYTEAFF,TGTGCCAGCAGTGACCAGGCGGGGTACACTGAAGCTTTCTTT
.,TRBV7-9,.,TRBJ1-4,CASSLWDTGEKLFF,TGTGCCAGCAGCTTATGGGACACCGGTGAAAAACTGTTTTTT
.,TRBV7-9,.,TRBJ1-2,CASSSRTASNYGYTF,TGTGCCAGCAGCTCTCGGACAGCGTCTAACTATGGCTACACCTTC
.,TRBV28,.,TRBJ2-1,CASSSQGNEQFF,TGTGCCAGCAGTTCCCAGGGGAATGAGCAGTTCTTC
.,TRBV27,TRBD1,TRBJ1-2,CVSGDRGGHGYTF,TGTGTCTCCGGGGACAGGGGCGGCCATGGCTACACCTTC
.,TRBV7-9,.,TRBJ1-2,CASSGRGRKPNYGYTF,TGTGCCAGCAGCGGAAGGGGCAGAAAACCCAACTATGGCTACACCTTC
.,TRBV6-1,.,TRBJ1-1,CASTMTPRDTEAFF,TGTGCCAGCACGATGACACCCAGGGACACTGAAGCTTTCTTT
.,TRBV2,TRBD1,TRBJ2-3,CAGGTGTDTQYF,TGTGCGGGGGGGACAGGGACAGATACGCAGTATTTT
.,TRBV27,.,TRBJ1-2,CASSLSPGVTGYTF,TGTGCCAGCAGTTTATCTCCCGGGGTTACTGGCTACACCTTC
.,TRBV6-5,.,TRBJ1-2,CASRPMGGVDGYTF,TGTGCCAGCAGGCCAATGGGGGGGGTCGATGGCTACACCTTC
.,TRBV28,.,TRBJ2-1,CASSPVDSSSYNEQFF,TGTGCCAGCAGTCCGGTGGACTCAAGCTCCTACAATGAGCAGTTCTTC
.,TRBV19,TRBD1,TRBJ1-1,CASSKETGRHTEAFF,TGTGCCAGTAGTAAGGAGACAGGGAGGCACACTGAAGCTTTCTTT